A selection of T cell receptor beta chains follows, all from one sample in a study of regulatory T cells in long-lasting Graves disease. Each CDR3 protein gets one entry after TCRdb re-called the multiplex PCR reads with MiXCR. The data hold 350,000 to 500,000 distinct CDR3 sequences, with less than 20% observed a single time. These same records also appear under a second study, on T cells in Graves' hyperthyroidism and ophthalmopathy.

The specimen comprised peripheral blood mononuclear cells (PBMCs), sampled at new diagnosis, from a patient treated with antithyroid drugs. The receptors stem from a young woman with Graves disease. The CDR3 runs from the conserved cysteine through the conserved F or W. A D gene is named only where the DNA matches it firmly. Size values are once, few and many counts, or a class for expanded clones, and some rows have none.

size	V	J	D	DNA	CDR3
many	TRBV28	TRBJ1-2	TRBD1	TGTGCCAGCAGGGGATCAGGGGGCCTTAACTATGGCTACACCTTC	CASRGSGGLNYGYTF
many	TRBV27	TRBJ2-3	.	TGTGCCAGCAGTTTAATGGGCAGGGGAGGCACAGATACGCAGTATTTT	CASSLMGRGGTDTQYF
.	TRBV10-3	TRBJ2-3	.	TGTGCCATTAGGTCCCCCGGGACGTTTTTCTGGCATTTT	CAIRSPGTFFWHF
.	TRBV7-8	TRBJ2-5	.	TGTGCCAGCAGACTTGACATACAAGAGACCCAGTACTTC	CASRLDIQETQYF
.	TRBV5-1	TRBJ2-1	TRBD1	TGCGCCAGCAGCTTGGAACAGGGGCCTTACAATGAGCAGTTCTTC	CASSLEQGPYNEQFF
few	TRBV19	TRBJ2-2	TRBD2	TGTGCCAGTAGTATGCGACAGAGGACTAGCGGGAGTTCGAACACCGGGGAGCTGTTTTTT	CASSMRQRTSGSSNTGELFF
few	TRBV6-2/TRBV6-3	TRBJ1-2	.	TGTGCCAGCAGTTACGGTCGACGGGGTGCCTATGGCTACACCTTC	CASSYGRRGAYGYTF
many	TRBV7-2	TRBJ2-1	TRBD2	TGTGCCAGCAGCCCGCCGGCGGGAGGTTATAATGAGCAGTTCTTC	CASSPPAGGYNEQFF
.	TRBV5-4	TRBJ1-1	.	TGTGCCAGCAGCTACAGTTGGGACACTGAAGCTTTCTTT	CASSYSWDTEAFF
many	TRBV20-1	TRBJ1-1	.	TGCAGTGCTAGACGCACAGGGCCTTACACTGAAGCTTTCTTT	CSARRTGPYTEAFF
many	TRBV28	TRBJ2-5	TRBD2	TGTGCCAGCAGCCAAACTAGCGGGAGCTACGGGGAGACCCAGTACTTC	CASSQTSGSYGETQYF
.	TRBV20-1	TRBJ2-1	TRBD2	TGCAGTGCTTGGACTAGCCGACCCCAAAGCCGCATGTATGAGCAGTTCTTC	CSAWTSRPQSRMYEQFF
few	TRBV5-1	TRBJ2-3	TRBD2	TGCGCCAGCAGCTTGAGCGGGAGTTCCAAGCGTGCAGATACGCAGTATTTT	CASSLSGSSKRADTQYF
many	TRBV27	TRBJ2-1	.	TGTGCCAGCAGTTTTTTGGGTCTCAACAATGAGCAGTTCTTC	CASSFLGLNNEQFF
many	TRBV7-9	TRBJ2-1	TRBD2	TGTGCCAGCAGCTTAGTATCTAGGGCGGGAGCCCCCACATACAATGAGCAGTTCTTC	CASSLVSRAGAPTYNEQFF
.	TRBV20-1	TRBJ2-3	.	TGCAGTGCTAGAGATAAGGGGACCTACTTGGATACGCAGTATTTT	CSARDKGTYLDTQYF
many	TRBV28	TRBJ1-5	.	TGTGCCAGCAGTTTTGTGGGGAGCAATCAGCCCCAGCATTTT	CASSFVGSNQPQHF
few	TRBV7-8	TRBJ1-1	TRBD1	TGTGCCAGCAGCCGTCCCGGGACAGTTATGAACACTGAAGCTTTCTTT	CASSRPGTVMNTEAFF
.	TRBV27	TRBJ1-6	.	TGTGCCAGCAGTTTAGACCCCGGGAGTAATTCACCCCTCCACTTT	CASSLDPGSNSPLHF
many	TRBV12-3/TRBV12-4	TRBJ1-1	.	TGTGCCAGCACCACCCAGGGATTTGATGAAGCTTTCTTT	CASTTQGFDEAFF
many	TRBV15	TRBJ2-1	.	TGTGCCACCAGCAGAGGAGCCGGGAGCTTCGAGAATGAGCAGTTCTTC	CATSRGAGSFENEQFF
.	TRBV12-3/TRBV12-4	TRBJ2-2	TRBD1	TGTGCCAGCAGCGACAGGGGTGGGGAGCTGTTTTTT	CASSDRGGELFF
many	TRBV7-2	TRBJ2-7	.	TGTGCCAGCAGCTTAGATACGGCGGGACACTACGAGCAGTACTTC	CASSLDTAGHYEQYF